The 8 T cell receptor beta chains given below trace back to one sample, sequenced in a study of memory CD4+ T cells and cytomegalovirus serostatus (dated by TCRdb to about 2019). The library was prepared using the immunoSEQ multiplex PCR assay. The source is immuneACCESS, and TCRdb retained only in-frame sequences with V and J called. Part of the clones is not carried over; for the studies checked, unresolved V genes explain less than half of this, and the remainder is unexplained. The sample table records around 53,000 clones; 70% to 85% of these occur just once. In total, the top ten clones hold around 0.83% of the sample. A FACSAria II was used to sort memory CD4+ T cells, defined as single viable CD3+CD4+CD8-CD45RO+ cells. The sequenced material came from memory CD4+ T cells from blood. The receptors were gathered from an adult in good health and CMV-seronegative.

There are a few counts of this clone. The J gene is TRBJ1-3, the V gene TRBV28; no definite D call. CDR3 size: 14 residues. The V end lost 4 bases, the J end lost 2 bases, and 9 bases lay between the germline ends. Germline assignment: CDR1 MDHEN and CDR2 SYDVKM. The CDR3 nucleotides are TGTGCCAGCAGTTCCGTCATTACTGGAAACACCATATATTTT. Its protein product is CASSSVITGNTIYF.

The V and J genes are TRBV2 and TRBJ2-2; D possibly corresponds to TRBD2 (5 bases). Looked up from germline, CDR1 is SNHLY and CDR2 is FYNNEI. The CDR3 consists of 17 residues. V lost 6 bases and J 2 bases, leaving 19 bases between the germline ends. The CDR3 is CASRADLAALNTGELFF. CDR3 DNA sequence: TGTGCCAGCAGGGCGGACTTGGCCGCACTTAACACCGGGGAGCTGTTTTTT.

V gene TRBV5-1 combines with J gene TRBJ2-3, with a possible D match to TRBD1 (6 bases). Germline lookup yields CDR1 SGHRS and CDR2 YFSETQ. The CDR3 totals 18 residues. Trimming shortened V by 0 bases and J by 1 base, and 18 bases separated the two germline ends. CDR3 sequence: CASSLVGTSLVGTDTQYF. The CDR3, as DNA: TGCGCCAGCAGCTTGGTGGGGACATCCCTCGTCGGCACAGATACGCAGTATTTT.

The gene calls are TRBV19 and TRBJ2-2; tentative D call: TRBD1 (5 bases). The germline CDR1 and CDR2 sequences are LNHDA and SQIVND (reference sequence). Trimming cost V 7 bases and J 0 bases, with 12 bases left between them. The CDR3 has 15 residues. CDR3 nucleotides: TGTGCCAGTATAGATTGGGGCACGAACACCGGGGAGCTGTTTTTT. Its translation: CASIDWGTNTGELFF.

This clone was counted only a few times. V is TRBV7-9 and J is TRBJ2-1, with D possibly TRBD2 on 5 matching bases. V lost 5 bases and J lost 0, with 11 bases in between. The germline V gene encodes CDR1 SEHNR and CDR2 FQNEAQ (reference sequence). The CDR3 is 15 amino acids. Here the CDR3 reads CASSPSGGSYNEQFF. CDR3 DNA sequence: TGTGCCAGCAGCCCGAGCGGAGGCTCCTACAATGAGCAGTTCTTC.

V gene TRBV5-1 combines with J gene TRBJ2-2; the D is unclear. The germline gives CDR1 SGHRS, CDR2 YFSETQ. Trimming took 1 base from V and 0 from J, leaving 7 bases between them. The CDR3 spans 15 residues. The CDR3 DNA is TGCGCCAGCAGCTTGACGGCCACGAACACCGGGGAGCTGTTTTTT. Translated, it gives CASSLTATNTGELFF.

The CDR3 coding sequence is TGTGCCAGCAGTGTTGGACAGGGGGGAACTGGAAACACCATATATTTT. This translates into CASSVGQGGTGNTIYF. The chain recombines TRBV6-1 with TRBJ1-3, with 10 positions matching TRBD1. CDR1 and CDR2 from the germline V gene are MNHNS and SASEGT. This CDR3 has 16 residues. V was pared by 4 bases and J by 2 bases, with 5 bases of the junction left unmatched.

The V call is TRBV7-8, the J call TRBJ2-3; the D gene is possibly TRBD2 (6 bases). V gave up 8 bases and J gave up 0 bases, with 9 bases separating them. Germline V CDR1 and CDR2: SGHVS, FQNEAQ. This CDR3 has 13 amino acids. DNA of the CDR3: TGTGCCAGCGGAGGGCCTAGCACAGATACGCAGTATTTT. Amino acids: CASGGPSTDTQYF.